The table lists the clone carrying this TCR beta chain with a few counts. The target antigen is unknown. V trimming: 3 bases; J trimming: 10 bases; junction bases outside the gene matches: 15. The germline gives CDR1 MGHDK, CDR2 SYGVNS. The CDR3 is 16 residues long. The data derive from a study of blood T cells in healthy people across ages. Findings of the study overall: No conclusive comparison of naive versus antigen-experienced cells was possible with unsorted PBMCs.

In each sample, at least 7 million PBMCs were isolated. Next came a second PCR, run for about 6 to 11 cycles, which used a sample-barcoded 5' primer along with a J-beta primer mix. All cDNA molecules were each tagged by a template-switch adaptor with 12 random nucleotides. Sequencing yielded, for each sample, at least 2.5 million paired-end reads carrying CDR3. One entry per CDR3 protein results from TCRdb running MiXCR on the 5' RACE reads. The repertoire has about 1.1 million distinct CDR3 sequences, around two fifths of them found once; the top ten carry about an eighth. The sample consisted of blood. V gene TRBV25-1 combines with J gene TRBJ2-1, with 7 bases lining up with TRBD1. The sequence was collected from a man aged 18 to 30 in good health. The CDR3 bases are TGTGCCAGCAGTGATTCACCGGGACAGCCCTATCGGGAGCAGTTCTTC. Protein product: CASSDSPGQPYREQFF.